This is a list of T cell receptor beta chains from one sample in a study of T-cell reconstitution after alpha-beta-depleted transplantation in children. TCRdb re-derived calls from the PCR reads in MiXCR, one entry per CDR3 protein. In the table there are fewer than 400,000 distinct CDR3 sequences, around 25% of which are singletons. The input for sequencing was PBMCs, mostly from graft donor cells, taken 180 days after TCRalphabeta/CD19-depleted stem cell transplant. These receptors originate from a male patient younger than 18 who had a stem cell transplant for acute lymphoblastic leukemia, so the T cells may come from the graft donor. CDR3s include the opening cysteine and the closing phenylalanine or tryptophan. D genes are given only for firm matches. The size of a clone is reported for some rows only, either as once, few or many, or as a class for expanded clones.

J	D	size	V	CDR3	DNA
TRBJ2-5	.	few	TRBV29-1	CSGGPQETQYF	TGCAGCGGGGGGCCCCAAGAGACCCAGTACTTC
TRBJ1-1	.	few	TRBV20-1	CSARDRESEAFF	TGCAGTGCTAGAGATCGGGAGTCTGAAGCTTTCTTT
TRBJ2-1	.	.	TRBV3-1	CASSFISGSSYNEQFF	TGTGCCAGCAGTTTTATTAGCGGTAGCTCCTACAATGAGCAGTTCTTC
TRBJ1-6	.	.	TRBV14	CASSQHVLANSPLHF	TGTGCCAGCAGCCAACACGTACTGGCTAATTCACCCCTCCACTTT
TRBJ2-1	.	.	TRBV7-3	CASSSPFSARRYNEQFF	TGTGCCAGCAGCTCCCCATTCTCGGCGCGTAGATACAATGAGCAGTTCTTC
TRBJ2-3	.	few	TRBV25-1	CASSELSTDTQYF	TGTGCCAGCAGTGAATTAAGCACAGATACGCAGTATTTT
TRBJ1-2	TRBD1	few	TRBV5-1	CASSPGWDRGGYGYTF	TGCGCCAGCAGCCCAGGCTGGGACAGGGGAGGTTATGGCTACACCTTC
TRBJ2-1	TRBD2	many	TRBV5-1	CASSLGGGRAYNEQFF	TGCGCCAGCAGCTTGGGGGGCGGGAGGGCCTACAATGAGCAGTTCTTC
TRBJ2-7	.	.	TRBV14	CASSRSHGRIYEQYF	TGTGCCAGCAGCCGATCCCACGGGCGGATCTACGAGCAGTACTTC
TRBJ2-6	.	few	TRBV4-1	CASSQRDTEIYSGANVLTF	TGCGCCAGCAGCCAGCGAGATACAGAGATCTACTCTGGGGCCAACGTCCTGACTTTC
TRBJ1-6	.	many	TRBV18	CASSPLPDSSKSPLHF	TGTGCCAGCTCACCACTACCGGATTCCTCGAAATCACCCCTCCACTTT
TRBJ2-5	.	.	TRBV7-9	CASNDNSLETQYF	TGTGCCAGCAACGACAACTCCCTGGAGACCCAGTACTTC
TRBJ2-7	.	.	TRBV13	CASSARGYWSYEQYF	TGTGCCAGCAGCGCCCGGGGGTATTGGAGCTACGAGCAGTACTTC
TRBJ2-7	.	few	TRBV7-8	CASSPRDGPYEQYF	TGTGCCAGCAGCCCCCGGGACGGACCCTACGAGCAGTACTTC
TRBJ2-7	.	few	TRBV6-2/TRBV6-3	CASRPPITSRYEQYF	TGTGCCAGCAGGCCTCCGATCACTAGCCGATACGAGCAGTACTTC
TRBJ2-1	.	few	TRBV20-1	CSAIKQGLSYYNEQFF	TGCAGTGCTATCAAACAGGGATTATCCTACTACAATGAGCAGTTCTTC
TRBJ2-1	TRBD1	.	TRBV5-1	CASSLGQTNNEQFF	TGCGCCAGCAGTTTGGGACAGACTAACAATGAGCAGTTCTTC
TRBJ2-7	TRBD2	few	TRBV3-1	CASSQRLAGWEYEQYF	TGTGCCAGCAGCCAAAGACTAGCGGGATGGGAATACGAGCAGTACTTC
TRBJ2-1	TRBD1	few	TRBV15	CATHGTGRYNEQFF	TGTGCCACCCATGGGACAGGGCGCTACAATGAGCAGTTCTTC
TRBJ1-1	TRBD1	.	TRBV27	CASSPGDSHTEAFF	TGTGCCAGCAGTCCCGGGGACAGCCACACTGAAGCTTTCTTT
TRBJ2-7	.	.	TRBV5-6	CASSLFRGGLHEQYF	TGTGCCAGCAGCTTGTTCAGGGGCGGCCTCCACGAGCAGTACTTC
TRBJ2-1	.	.	TRBV24-1	CATSDLPGVDEQFF	TGTGCCACCAGTGATTTGCCCGGGGTCGATGAGCAGTTCTTC
TRBJ2-5	.	.	TRBV29-1	CSVVRSGIKTQYF	TGCAGCGTTGTCCGAAGCGGTATTAAGACCCAGTACTTC
TRBJ2-1	TRBD2	few	TRBV28	CASSVYSGRLYEQFF	TGTGCCAGCAGTGTTTACAGCGGGAGGCTATATGAGCAGTTCTTC
TRBJ2-3	.	few	TRBV9	CASSVELASTDTQYF	TGTGCCAGCAGCGTAGAACTAGCCAGTACAGATACGCAGTATTTT
TRBJ2-1	.	.	TRBV4-1	CASSREEGSYNEQFF	TGCGCCAGCAGCCGGGAGGAGGGCTCCTACAATGAGCAGTTCTTC
TRBJ2-1	.	.	TRBV5-1	CASSLGGEKNEQFF	TGCGCCAGCAGCTTGGGGGGGGAAAAGAATGAGCAGTTCTTC
TRBJ2-1	TRBD2	few	TRBV12-3/TRBV12-4	CASSPLAGNEQFF	TGTGCCAGCAGCCCATTAGCGGGCAATGAGCAGTTCTTC
TRBJ2-5	TRBD1	.	TRBV19	CASSIGTGTYQETQYF	TGTGCCAGTAGTATAGGGACAGGAACTTACCAAGAGACCCAGTACTTC
TRBJ2-7	TRBD2	.	TRBV27	CASSLRLAVDYEQYF	TGTGCCAGCAGTTTAAGACTAGCGGTGGATTACGAGCAGTACTTC
TRBJ2-7	TRBD2	.	TRBV9	CASSVGGGTTEQYF	TGTGCCAGCAGCGTAGGGGGAGGGACTACCGAGCAGTACTTC
TRBJ2-5	.	.	TRBV7-6	CASSPWYQETQYF	TGTGCCAGCAGCCCTTGGTACCAAGAGACCCAGTACTTC
TRBJ2-1	TRBD1	.	TRBV12-3/TRBV12-4	CASSLSGQPAEGYEQFF	TGTGCCAGCAGTTTATCGGGACAGCCAGCAGAGGGGTATGAGCAGTTCTTC
TRBJ2-1	TRBD2	few	TRBV12-3/TRBV12-4	CASSLSGGRAKNEQFF	TGTGCCAGCAGTTTATCGGGCGGGAGGGCAAAGAATGAGCAGTTCTTC
TRBJ1-2	TRBD1	few	TRBV5-1	CASSVTHRGNYGYTF	TGCGCCAGCAGCGTAACCCACAGGGGGAACTATGGCTACACCTTC
TRBJ2-1	TRBD2	.	TRBV4-2	CASSQDGRENNEQFF	TGTGCCAGCAGCCAAGATGGGCGGGAGAACAATGAGCAGTTCTTC
TRBJ2-5	.	few	TRBV15	CATSNSDRQETQYF	TGTGCCACCAGCAACTCTGACAGGCAAGAGACCCAGTACTTC
TRBJ1-2	TRBD1	.	TRBV30	CAWSRQGIGGYTF	TGTGCCTGGAGTCGACAGGGGATAGGTGGCTACACCTTC
TRBJ2-3	.	.	TRBV7-2	CASSLWQFTDTQYF	TGTGCCAGCAGCTTGTGGCAGTTCACAGATACGCAGTATTTT
TRBJ2-7	.	few	TRBV4-2	CASSQDPGLGSYEQYF	TGTGCCAGCAGCCAGGACCCGGGACTCGGCTCCTACGAGCAGTACTTC
TRBJ2-1	.	few	TRBV7-6	CASSSGYREQFF	TGTGCCAGCAGCTCAGGGTACCGTGAGCAGTTCTTC
TRBJ2-2	TRBD1	.	TRBV5-1	CASSFNRGRNIGELFF	TGCGCCAGCAGCTTCAACAGGGGGCGGAACATCGGGGAGCTGTTTTTT
TRBJ2-5	.	.	TRBV27	CASSRVDSHQETQYF	TGTGCCAGCAGTAGAGTAGACAGTCACCAAGAGACCCAGTACTTC
TRBJ2-5	.	.	TRBV20-1	CSARDWGPLAGGQETQYF	TGCAGTGCTAGAGATTGGGGGCCTCTTGCAGGTGGCCAAGAGACCCAGTACTTC
TRBJ2-3	TRBD2	.	TRBV20-1	CSARDVRTSNREDTQYF	TGCAGTGCTAGAGATGTCAGGACTAGCAATAGGGAAGATACGCAGTATTTT
TRBJ2-3	TRBD1	few	TRBV28	CASSTRQGLRDTQYF	TGTGCCAGCAGTACAAGACAGGGGCTGAGGGATACGCAGTATTTT